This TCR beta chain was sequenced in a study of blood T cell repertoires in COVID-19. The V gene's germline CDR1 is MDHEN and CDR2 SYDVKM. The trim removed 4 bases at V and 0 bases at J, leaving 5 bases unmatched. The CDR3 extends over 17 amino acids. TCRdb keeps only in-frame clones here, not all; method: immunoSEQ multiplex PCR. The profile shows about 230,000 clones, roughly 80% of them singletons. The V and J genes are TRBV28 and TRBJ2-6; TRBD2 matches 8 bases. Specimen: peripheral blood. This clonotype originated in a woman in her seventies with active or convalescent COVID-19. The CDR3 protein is CASSSPGGLSGANVLTF. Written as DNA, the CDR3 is TGTGCCAGCAGTTCCCCGGGGGGGCTCTCTGGGGCCAACGTCCTGACTTTC.